This T cell receptor beta chain stems from a study of blood T cell repertoires in COVID-19. The protocol was immunoSEQ multiplex PCR, while the TCRdb copy is restricted to in-frame clones and leaves out a portion. Among approximately 290,000 clones listed, around 92% were seen once. Trimming cost V 0 bases and J 5 bases; bases outside gene matches: 8. Germline V CDR1 and CDR2: MGHRA, YSYEKL. The CDR3 has 16 amino acids. This chain links TRBV4-1 with TRBJ1-2; TRBD1 matches at 8 bases. The sequence was obtained from a woman in her thirties with COVID-19, enrolled during active disease. The material sequenced was peripheral blood. CDR3 sequence reads: CASSQDPVDRVYGYTF. CDR3 bases: TGCGCCAGCAGCCAAGATCCAGTGGACAGGGTGTATGGCTACACCTTC.